The clone carrying this TCR beta chain was observed a handful of times. Its target is not known. The sequenced template was cDNA made from the entire isolated RNA. TCRdb keeps only in-frame clones here, not all; method: immunoSEQ multiplex PCR. The sample lists hundreds of thousands of clones, about an eighth occurring once. This sample is part of a study of beta chain features in type 1 diabetes. General observations from the study: Shorter TCRB CDR3s, moderately but significantly so, marked every one of the four CD4+ subsets in Type 1 diabetes patients. Individuals with type 1 diabetes displayed fewer insertions and more deletions at VDJ junctions. Equally in patients and controls, PCR might preferentially amplify shorter templates.

V lost 10 bases, J lost 1 base, and 16 bases lay in between. Germline V lookup: CDR1 ENHRY, CDR2 SYGVKD. The CDR3 is 14 amino acids. The clonotype comes from a man younger than 35 with type 1 diabetes. The sample was naive CD4+ T cells from blood. V gene TRBV10-3 combines with J gene TRBJ1-1; D is perhaps TRBD1 (5 bases). Here the CDR3 DNA reads TGTGCCACCAGCAGGCAGACAGCGAACACTGAAGCTTTCTTT. This sequence encodes CATSRQTANTEAFF.